This TCR beta chain came from a study of T cell changes during pregnancy in multiple sclerosis. The CDR3 is made up of 13 amino acids. Germline trimming cut 10 bases from V and 7 bases from J; bases unmatched to any gene: 9. The germline V gene has CDR1 MNHEY and CDR2 SMNVEV (reference sequence). TCRdb keeps only in-frame clones here, not all; method: immunoSEQ multiplex PCR. The sample comprises about 18,000 clones, about four fifths of which are singletons, and roughly 19% rests with the top ten. This clonotype was sampled from a female donor in good health, enrolled as a control in a pregnancy study. The material sequenced was CD8+ T cells from peripheral blood mononuclear cells, taken in the third trimester of pregnancy. This chain links TRBV27 with TRBJ2-2; 7 nucleotides agree with TRBD1. CDR3 nucleotides: TGTGCCATTCGAGAGGGGGCTGGCGGGGAGCTGTTTTTT. It specifies CAIREGAGGELFF.